The TCR beta chain described here comes from a study of beta chain features in type 1 diabetes. About the study: Examination of sorted cells across all samples involved over 85,000,000 cells. Overall study results and limits: Cells that show high TCR expression could be over-represented by cDNA sequencing. The question left open here concerned HLA type influencing TCRB rearrangement.

Per germline, CDR1 GTSNPN and CDR2 SVGIG (reference sequence). The length of the CDR3 is 16 residues. Germline trimming cut 1 base from V and 1 base from J; bases unmatched to any gene: 4. Concerning this clone: Its target is not known. Within the sample, other DNA sequences also encode this same CDR3.

The investigators reverse transcribed all of the isolated RNA, so they sequenced expressed TCRB transcripts. Measured with immunoSEQ multiplex PCR; TCRdb has only the in-frame clones, and not every one. The sample lists 120,000 to 150,000 clones; around 7% were seen once. Material for sequencing was central memory CD4+ T cells from blood. The clonotype comes from a woman aged 30 to 39 in good health. The V call is TRBV30, the J call TRBJ2-6; 7 bases fit TRBD1. In DNA, the CDR3 is TGTGCCTGGAGTGAAGGGACAGTGTCTGGGGCCAACGTCCTGACTTTC. Translation: CAWSEGTVSGANVLTF.